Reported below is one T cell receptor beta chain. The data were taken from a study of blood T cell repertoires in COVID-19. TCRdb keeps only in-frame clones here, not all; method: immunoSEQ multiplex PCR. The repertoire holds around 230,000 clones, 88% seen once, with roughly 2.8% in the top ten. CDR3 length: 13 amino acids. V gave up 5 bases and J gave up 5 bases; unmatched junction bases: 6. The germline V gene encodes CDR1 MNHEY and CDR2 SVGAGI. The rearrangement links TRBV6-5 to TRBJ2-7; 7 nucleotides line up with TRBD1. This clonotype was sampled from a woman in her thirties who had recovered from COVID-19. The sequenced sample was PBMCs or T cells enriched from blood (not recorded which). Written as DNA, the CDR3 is TGTGCCAGCAGTATAATACAGGGGAACGAGCAGTACTTC. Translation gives CASSIIQGNEQYF.